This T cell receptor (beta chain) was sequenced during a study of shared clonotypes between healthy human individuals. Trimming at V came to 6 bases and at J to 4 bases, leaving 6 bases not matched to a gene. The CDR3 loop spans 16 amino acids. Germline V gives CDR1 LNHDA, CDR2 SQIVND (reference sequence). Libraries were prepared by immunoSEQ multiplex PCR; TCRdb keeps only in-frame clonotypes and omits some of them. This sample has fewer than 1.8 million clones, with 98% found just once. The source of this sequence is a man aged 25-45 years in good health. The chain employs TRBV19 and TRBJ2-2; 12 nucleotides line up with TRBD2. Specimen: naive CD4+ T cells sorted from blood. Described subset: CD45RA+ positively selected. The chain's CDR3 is CASRTSGRISTGELFF. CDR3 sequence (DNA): TGTGCCAGTAGAACTAGCGGGAGGATAAGCACCGGGGAGCTGTTTTTT.